This T cell receptor beta chain was sequenced in a study of shared clonotypes between healthy human individuals. About the study: Plates per donor: three CD4 naive, three CD4 memory, two CD8 naive, one CD8 memory. Study-wide findings and caveats: Sampling used blood alone; tissue repertoires probably differ.

CDR1 is MNHEY and CDR2 is SVGAGI in the germline V gene. Trimming pared 6 bases from V and 0 bases from J, leaving 14 bases between. The CDR3 consists of 15 residues. On this clone itself: Its specificity is unknown.

Original handling: With immunoSEQ giving junction-only sequences and no quality scores, filtering differed. Some clones are missing from TCRdb's copy, which holds only in-frame ones; the method was immunoSEQ multiplex PCR. That table furnishes V, J and clone size, whereas the DNA furnished D and trimming. The sample has 1,500,000 or so clones, 98% to 99% seen once. CD45RA+ naive and CD45RA-negative memory subsets were separated from CD4+ cells. The receptor was isolated from a young man in good health. The chain has TRBV6-5 and TRBJ1-1, with D possibly TRBD1 on 6 matching bases. The sample taken for sequencing was naive CD4+ T cells sorted from blood. Subset noted: CD45RA+ positively selected. CDR3 loop: CASRSQPGVNTEAFF. CDR3 coding DNA: TGTGCCAGCAGATCCCAACCAGGGGTGAACACTGAAGCTTTCTTT.